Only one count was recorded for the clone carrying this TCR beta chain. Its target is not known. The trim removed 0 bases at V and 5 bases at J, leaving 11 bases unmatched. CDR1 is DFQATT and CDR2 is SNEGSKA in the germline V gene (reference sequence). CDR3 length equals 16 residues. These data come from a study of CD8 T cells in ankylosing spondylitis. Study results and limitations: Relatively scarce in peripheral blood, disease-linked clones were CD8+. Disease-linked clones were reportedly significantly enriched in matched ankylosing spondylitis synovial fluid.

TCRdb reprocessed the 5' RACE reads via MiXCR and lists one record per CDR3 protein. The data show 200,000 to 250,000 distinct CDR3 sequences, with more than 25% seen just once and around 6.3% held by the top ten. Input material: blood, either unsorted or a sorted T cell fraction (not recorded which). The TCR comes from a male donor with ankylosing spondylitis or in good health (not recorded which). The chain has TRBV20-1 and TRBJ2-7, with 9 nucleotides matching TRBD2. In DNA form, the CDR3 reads TGCAGTGCTAGAGATCATGGTGGGACTAGCTGGAACGAGCAGTACTTC. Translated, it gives CSARDHGGTSWNEQYF.